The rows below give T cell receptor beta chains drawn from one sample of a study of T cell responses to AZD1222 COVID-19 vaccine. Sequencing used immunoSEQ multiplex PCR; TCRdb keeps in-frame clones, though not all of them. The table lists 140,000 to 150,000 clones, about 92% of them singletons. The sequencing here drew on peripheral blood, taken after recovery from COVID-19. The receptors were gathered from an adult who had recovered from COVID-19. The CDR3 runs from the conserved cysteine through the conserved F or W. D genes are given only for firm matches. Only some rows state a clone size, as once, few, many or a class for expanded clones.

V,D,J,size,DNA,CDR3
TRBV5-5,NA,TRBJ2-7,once,TGTGCCAGCAGCTTGGCTGGGGGACACGGGAAGGTTGGGCAGTACTTC,CASSLAGGHGKVGQYF
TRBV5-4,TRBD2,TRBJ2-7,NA,TGTGCCAGCAGCAATAGGAAACTAGCGTTAGGAACCTACGAGCAGTACTTC,CASSNRKLALGTYEQYF
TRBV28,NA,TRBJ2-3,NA,TGTGCCACGCATGATCGGAGCACAGATACGCAGTATTTT,CATHDRSTDTQYF
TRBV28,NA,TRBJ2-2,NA,TGTGCCAGCAGTTTACAGGGGCGGGAGAACACCGGGGAGCTGTTTTTT,CASSLQGRENTGELFF
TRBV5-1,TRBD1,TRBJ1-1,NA,TGCGCCAGCAGCCTCGGGACAGGCTTCACTGGGGACACTGAAGCTTTCTTT,CASSLGTGFTGDTEAFF
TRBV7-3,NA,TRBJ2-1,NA,TGTGCCAGCAGCCCGGGGGGCGGTGAGCAGTTCTTC,CASSPGGGEQFF
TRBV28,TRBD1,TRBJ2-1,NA,TGTGCCAGCAGTTTAACCTACCGGCGGGACAGGGGCTACAATGAGCAGTTCTTC,CASSLTYRRDRGYNEQFF
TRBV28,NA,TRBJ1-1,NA,TGTGCCAGCAGCCCGAGTCGGGGGCGCGGGACTGAAGCTTTCTTT,CASSPSRGRGTEAFF
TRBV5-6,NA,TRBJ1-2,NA,TGTGCCAGCATCCTAGACAGGCTTGGTGGCTACACCTTC,CASILDRLGGYTF
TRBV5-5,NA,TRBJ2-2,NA,TGTGCCAGCACCCCGTTTATTAGGCGATCGAACACCGGGGAGCTGTTTTTT,CASTPFIRRSNTGELFF
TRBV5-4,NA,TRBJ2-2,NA,TGTGCCAGCAGCTCCCCCCTCGAGTTCAACACCGGGGAGCTGTTTTTT,CASSSPLEFNTGELFF
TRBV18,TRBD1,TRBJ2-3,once,TGTGCCAGCTCACAGGGACAGAGCACAGATACGCAGTATTTT,CASSQGQSTDTQYF
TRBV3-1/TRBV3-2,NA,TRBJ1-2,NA,TGTGCCAGCAGCCAAGCAGGGTTCGGCTACACCTTC,CASSQAGFGYTF
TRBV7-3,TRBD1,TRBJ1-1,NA,TGTGCCAGCAGCTTAACAGGAGGACAGGGCACTGAAGCTTTCTTT,CASSLTGGQGTEAFF
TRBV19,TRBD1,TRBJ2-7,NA,TGTGCCACCCAACAGGGGCGGGACGAGCAGTACTTC,CATQQGRDEQYF
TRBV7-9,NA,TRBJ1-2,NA,TGTGCCAGCAGCCCGGGGGCTAACTATGGCTACACCTTC,CASSPGANYGYTF
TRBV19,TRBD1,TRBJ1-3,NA,TGTGCCAGTAACGGACAGGGAGGCCCTGGCTCTGGAAACACCATATATTTT,CASNGQGGPGSGNTIYF
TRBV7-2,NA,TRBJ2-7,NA,TGTGCCAGCAGCTTATATAGGGAAGGGTACGAGCAGTACTTC,CASSLYREGYEQYF
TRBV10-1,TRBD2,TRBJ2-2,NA,TGCGCCAGCAGTCCGGGACTAGCGTTTTCTAGCACCGGGGAGCTGTTTTTT,CASSPGLAFSSTGELFF
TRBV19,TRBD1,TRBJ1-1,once,TGTGCCAGTAGTATCAGGACAGGGGGCGAAGCTTTCTTT,CASSIRTGGEAFF
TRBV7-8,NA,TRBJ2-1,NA,TGTGCCAGCAGCTTAGATCCTAGCGCGTTGGCTGAGCAGTTCTTC,CASSLDPSALAEQFF
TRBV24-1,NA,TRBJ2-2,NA,TGTGCCACCAGTGATTCTACAGGTTACACCGGGGAGCTGTTTTTT,CATSDSTGYTGELFF
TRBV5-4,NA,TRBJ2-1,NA,TGTGCCAGCATCCCATATGGGGCTTCTTACAATGAGCAGTTCTTC,CASIPYGASYNEQFF
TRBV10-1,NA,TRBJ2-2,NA,TGCGCCAGCAGTGAGGGTGACCGATCCGGCACCGGGGAGCTGTTTTTT,CASSEGDRSGTGELFF
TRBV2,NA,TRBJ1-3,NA,TGTGCCAGCAGTGAAGCGCTCACCATATATTTT,CASSEALTIYF
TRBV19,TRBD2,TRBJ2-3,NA,TGTGCCAGTAGTATCGACACTAGCGGGAGAACAGATACGCAGTATTTT,CASSIDTSGRTDTQYF
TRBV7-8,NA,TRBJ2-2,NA,TGTGCCAGCAGCTTAGCTCTGGGAGCGGACCACACCGGGGAGCTGTTTTTT,CASSLALGADHTGELFF
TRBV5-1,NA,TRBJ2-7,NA,TGCGCCAGCAGCTTGGAGGGCATCTACGAGCAGTACTTC,CASSLEGIYEQYF
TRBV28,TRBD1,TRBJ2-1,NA,TGTGCCAGCACCAAACAGGGGGCCGAGCAGTTCTTC,CASTKQGAEQFF
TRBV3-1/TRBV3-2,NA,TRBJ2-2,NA,TGTGCCAGCAGCCAAGGGGACACCGGGGAGCTGTTTTTT,CASSQGDTGELFF
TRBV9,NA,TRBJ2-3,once,TGTGCCAGCAGCGTAATGACAGATACGCAGTATTTT,CASSVMTDTQYF
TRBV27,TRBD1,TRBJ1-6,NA,TGTGCCAGCAGGTGGACAGGGGTAGTTTCACCCCTCCACTTT,CASRWTGVVSPLHF
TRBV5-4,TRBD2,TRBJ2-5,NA,TGTGCCAGCAGCGCCAGGACTAGCCGATCAGAGACCCAGTACTTC,CASSARTSRSETQYF
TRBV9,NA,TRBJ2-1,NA,TGTGCCAGCAGTGACTCCTACAATGAGCAGTTCTTC,CASSDSYNEQFF
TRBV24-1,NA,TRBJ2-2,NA,TGTGCCACCAGTGATTTGAATAGGGGTGAGACCGGGGAGCTGTTTTTT,CATSDLNRGETGELFF
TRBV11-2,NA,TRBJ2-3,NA,TGTGCCAGCAGCTTGTGGTCGACAGGTGGTACAGATACGCAGTATTTT,CASSLWSTGGTDTQYF
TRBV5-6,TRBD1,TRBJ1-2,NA,TGTGCCAGCAGCTGGGGGACAGGGGGATTGGACTATGGCTACACCTTC,CASSWGTGGLDYGYTF
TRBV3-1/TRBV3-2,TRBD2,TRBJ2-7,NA,TGTGCCAGCAGCCAACGCCTAGCGGGGACATCCTACGAGCAGTACTTC,CASSQRLAGTSYEQYF
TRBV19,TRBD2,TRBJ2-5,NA,TGTGCCAGTAGCCCGGGGACTAGCGGGCACCAAGAGACCCAGTACTTC,CASSPGTSGHQETQYF
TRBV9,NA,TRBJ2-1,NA,TGTGCCAGCAGCGTAGCTTCCCGAGTCTCCTACAATGAGCAGTTCTTC,CASSVASRVSYNEQFF
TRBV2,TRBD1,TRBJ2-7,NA,TGTGCCAGCATGGACGGGACAGGGGGCTACGAGCAGTACTTC,CASMDGTGGYEQYF
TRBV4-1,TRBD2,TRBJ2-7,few,TGCGCCAGCAGCTTTAACGTAGCGGGAGTATACGAGCAGTACTTC,CASSFNVAGVYEQYF
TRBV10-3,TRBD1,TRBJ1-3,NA,TGTGCCATCAGTGACTGGGGACAGCAAATCTCTGGAAACACCATATATTTT,CAISDWGQQISGNTIYF
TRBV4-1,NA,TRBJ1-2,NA,TGCGCCAGCAGCCAAGTGTGGGGGCCTTATGGCTACACCTTC,CASSQVWGPYGYTF
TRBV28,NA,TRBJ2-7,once,TGTGCCAGCAGTCCCCTTCGGCCCAGGGGTCGACCCTACGAGCAGTACTTC,CASSPLRPRGRPYEQYF
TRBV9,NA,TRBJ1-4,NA,TGTGCCAGCAGCGTAGAACAGGGAGGATCAGATGAAAAACTGTTTTTT,CASSVEQGGSDEKLFF
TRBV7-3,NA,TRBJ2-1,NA,TGTGCCAGCAGCTTGGGAGGGGGCGATGAGCAGTTCTTC,CASSLGGGDEQFF
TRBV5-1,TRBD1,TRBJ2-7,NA,TGCGCCAGCAGCTCCCTAGACAGGGGGACCTACGAGCAGTACTTC,CASSSLDRGTYEQYF
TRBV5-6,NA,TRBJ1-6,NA,TGTGCCAGCAGCCTCCCGGGACTGCGTAATTCACCCCTCCACTTT,CASSLPGLRNSPLHF
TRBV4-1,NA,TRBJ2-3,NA,TGCGCCAGCAGCCAAGATCTTCCGGTGGGTACGCAGTATTTT,CASSQDLPVGTQYF
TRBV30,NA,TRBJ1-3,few,TGTGCCTGGAGTTTAGGGGCTGGAAACACCATATATTTT,CAWSLGAGNTIYF
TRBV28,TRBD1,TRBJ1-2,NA,TGTGCCAGCAGTTTAGGGGAGGACAGGGGCTATGGCTACACCTTC,CASSLGEDRGYGYTF
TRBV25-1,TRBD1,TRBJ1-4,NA,TGTGCCAGCAGTGTCGGGACAGGGAGGGCTAATGAAAAACTGTTTTTT,CASSVGTGRANEKLFF
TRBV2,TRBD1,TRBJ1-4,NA,TGTGCCAGCAAGGGGGCAGGAAATGAAAAACTGTTTTTT,CASKGAGNEKLFF
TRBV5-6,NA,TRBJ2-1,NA,TGTGCCAGCAGCTTTCACCGCATGCCGGGGTTCTTC,CASSFHRMPGFF
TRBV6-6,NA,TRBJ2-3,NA,TGTGCCAGCAGTTTACAAAGAGGGGTCGGCACAGATACGCAGTATTTT,CASSLQRGVGTDTQYF